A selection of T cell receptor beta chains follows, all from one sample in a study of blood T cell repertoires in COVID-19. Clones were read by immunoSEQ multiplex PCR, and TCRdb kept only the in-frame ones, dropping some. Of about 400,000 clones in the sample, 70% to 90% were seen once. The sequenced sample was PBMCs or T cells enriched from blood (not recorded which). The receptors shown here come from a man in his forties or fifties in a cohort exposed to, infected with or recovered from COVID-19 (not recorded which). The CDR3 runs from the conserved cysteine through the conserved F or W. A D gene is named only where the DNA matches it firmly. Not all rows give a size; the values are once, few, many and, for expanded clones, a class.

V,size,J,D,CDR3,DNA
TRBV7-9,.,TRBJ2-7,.,CASSLTGNSYEQYF,TGTGCCAGCAGCTTGACGGGGAACTCCTACGAGCAGTACTTC
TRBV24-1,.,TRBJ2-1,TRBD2,CATSDTSGSNEQFF,TGTGCCACCAGTGATACTAGCGGGAGTAATGAGCAGTTCTTC
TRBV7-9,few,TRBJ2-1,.,CASSFGTYNEQFF,TGTGCCAGCAGCTTCGGGACCTACAATGAGCAGTTCTTC
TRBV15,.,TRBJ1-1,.,CATSREIRGTSQAFF,TGTGCCACCAGCAGAGAGATTAGGGGGACATCCCAAGCTTTCTTT
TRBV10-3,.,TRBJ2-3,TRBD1,CAISGTGVVGTDTQYF,TGTGCCATCTCCGGGACAGGGGTTGTAGGCACAGATACGCAGTATTTT
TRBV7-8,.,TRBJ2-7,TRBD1,CASSPLRGQGYEQYF,TGTGCCAGCAGCCCCCTCCGAGGACAGGGCTACGAGCAGTACTTC
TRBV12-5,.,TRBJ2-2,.,CASGLSPSGGYANTGELFF,TGTGCTAGTGGTTTGTCGCCCAGTGGGGGCTACGCGAACACCGGGGAGCTGTTTTTT
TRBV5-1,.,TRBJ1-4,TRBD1,CASSLSTGGWTNEKLFF,TGCGCCAGCAGCTTATCTACAGGGGGCTGGACTAATGAAAAACTGTTTTTT
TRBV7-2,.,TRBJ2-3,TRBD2,CASSLLAGVVTQYF,TGTGCCAGCAGCTTACTAGCGGGAGTTGTTACGCAGTATTTT
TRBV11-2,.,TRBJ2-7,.,CASSLVSSYEQYF,TGTGCCAGCAGCTTAGTCAGCTCCTACGAGCAGTACTTC
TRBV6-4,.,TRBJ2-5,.,CASRMGGPQETQYF,TGTGCCAGCAGGATGGGGGGACCCCAAGAGACCCAGTACTTC
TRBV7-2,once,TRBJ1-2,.,CASSLAYGQLYGYTF,TGTGCCAGCAGCTTAGCTTATGGACAGCTCTATGGCTACACCTTC
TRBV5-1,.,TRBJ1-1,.,CASRSEMNTEAFF,TGCGCCAGCCGAAGCGAGATGAACACTGAAGCTTTCTTT
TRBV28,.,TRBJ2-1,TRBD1,CASRPQGDGYNEQFF,TGTGCCAGCAGACCCCAGGGGGACGGGTACAATGAGCAGTTCTTC
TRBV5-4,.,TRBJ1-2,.,CASSLGGQGGAGYTF,TGTGCCAGCAGCTTGGGGGGGCAGGGTGGTGCAGGCTACACCTTC
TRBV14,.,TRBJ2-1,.,CASSQDRQPPDNEQFF,TGTGCCAGCAGCCAAGATCGACAGCCGCCCGACAATGAGCAGTTCTTC
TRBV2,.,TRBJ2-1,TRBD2,CASSPEGTSGSEQFF,TGTGCCAGCAGTCCCGAAGGGACTAGCGGGAGCGAGCAGTTCTTC
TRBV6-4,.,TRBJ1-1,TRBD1,CASSDPQGRKAFF,TGTGCCAGCAGTGACCCACAGGGGCGTAAAGCTTTCTTT
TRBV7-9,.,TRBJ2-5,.,CASSPQGRQETQYF,TGTGCCAGCAGCCCTCAGGGGCGGCAAGAGACCCAGTACTTC
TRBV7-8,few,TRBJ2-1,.,CASSLSRLTSRDEQFF,TGTGCCAGCAGCTTAAGCCGATTGACCTCTAGAGATGAGCAGTTCTTC
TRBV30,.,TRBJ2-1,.,CAWSILGANEQFF,TGTGCCTGGAGTATCCTAGGAGCCAATGAGCAGTTCTTC
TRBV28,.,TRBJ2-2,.,CALQEQGTTGELFF,TGTGCCCTCCAGGAACAGGGCACGACCGGGGAGCTGTTTTTT
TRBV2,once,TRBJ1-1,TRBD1,CASSMTGVTEAFF,TGTGCCAGCAGCATGACAGGGGTGACTGAAGCTTTCTTT
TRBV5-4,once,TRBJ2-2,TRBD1,CASSFGTGVNTGELFF,TGTGCCAGCAGCTTTGGGACAGGGGTGAACACCGGGGAGCTGTTTTTT
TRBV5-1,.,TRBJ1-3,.,CASSLASTGNTIYF,TGCGCCAGCAGCTTGGCCAGTACTGGAAACACCATATATTTT
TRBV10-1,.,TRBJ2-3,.,CASSDPAGAASTDTQYF,TGCGCCAGCAGTGACCCCGCGGGGGCGGCTAGCACAGATACGCAGTATTTT
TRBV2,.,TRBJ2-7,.,CASSDWSHEQYF,TGTGCCAGCAGTGACTGGAGTCACGAGCAGTACTTC
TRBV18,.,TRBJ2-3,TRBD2,CASSPPLAGGTDTQYF,TGTGCCAGCTCACCACCGCTAGCGGGAGGCACAGATACGCAGTATTTT
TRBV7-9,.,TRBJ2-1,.,CASSLADQDSNNEQFF,TGTGCCAGCAGCTTAGCTGACCAAGACTCCAACAATGAGCAGTTCTTC
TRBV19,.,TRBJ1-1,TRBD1,CASSIEGQMNTEAFF,TGTGCCAGTAGTATAGAGGGACAGATGAACACTGAAGCTTTCTTT
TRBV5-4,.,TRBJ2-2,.,CASSYGTLNTGELFF,TGTGCCAGCAGCTATGGGACTTTGAACACCGGGGAGCTGTTTTTT
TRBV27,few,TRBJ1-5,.,CASSLSLGNQPQHF,TGTGCCAGCAGTTTATCCCTAGGAAATCAGCCCCAGCATTTT
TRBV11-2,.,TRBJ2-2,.,CASSLGASVNTGELFF,TGTGCCAGCAGCTTAGGCGCTAGCGTGAACACCGGGGAGCTGTTTTTT
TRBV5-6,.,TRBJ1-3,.,CASSSGPSGNTIYF,TGTGCCAGCAGCTCTGGGCCCTCTGGAAACACCATATATTTT
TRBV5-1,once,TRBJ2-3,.,CASSLVEGSTDTQYF,TGCGCCAGCAGCTTGGTGGAGGGGAGCACAGATACGCAGTATTTT
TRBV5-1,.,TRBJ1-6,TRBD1,CASSTRTGFNSPLHF,TGCGCCAGCAGCACCCGGACAGGCTTTAATTCACCCCTCCACTTT
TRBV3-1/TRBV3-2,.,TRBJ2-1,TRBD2,CASSQVLRLADSSSYNEQFF,TGTGCCAGCAGCCAAGTCCTTAGGCTAGCGGATAGCAGCTCCTACAATGAGCAGTTCTTC
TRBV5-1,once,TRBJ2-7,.,CASSEGSSYEQYF,TGCGCCAGCAGCGAAGGGAGCTCCTACGAGCAGTACTTC
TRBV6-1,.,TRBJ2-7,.,CASSEGFGSYEQYF,TGTGCCAGCAGTGAGGGCTTCGGCTCCTACGAGCAGTACTTC
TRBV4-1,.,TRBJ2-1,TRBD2,CASSLQAGDHEQFF,TGCGCCAGCAGCCTTCAAGCGGGAGATCATGAGCAGTTCTTC
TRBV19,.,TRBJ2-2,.,CASSIDRVTGELFF,TGTGCCAGTAGTATAGACCGGGTGACCGGGGAGCTGTTTTTT
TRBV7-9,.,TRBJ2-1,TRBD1,CASSFLQGVVNEQFF,TGTGCCAGCAGCTTTCTACAGGGGGTTGTCAATGAGCAGTTCTTC
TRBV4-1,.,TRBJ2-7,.,CASSWIRGPYEQYF,TGCGCCAGCAGCTGGATCAGGGGTCCCTACGAGCAGTACTTC
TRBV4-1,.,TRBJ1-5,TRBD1,CASSSDRSRNQPQHF,TGCGCCAGCAGTTCGGACAGGTCACGCAATCAGCCCCAGCATTTT